The T cell receptor beta chain under discussion was sequenced for a study of OX40 agonist ivuxolimab in advanced cancers. The wider study: Partial responses were achieved by three patients, of whom one had hepatocellular carcinoma and two had cutaneous melanoma.

Sequenced by immunoSEQ multiplex PCR; TCRdb stores in-frame clones only, minus some. The top ten clones hold just under 40% of a sample with over 10,000 clones, about 78% of them seen once. Trimming left V 0 bases short and J 7 bases short, with 7 bases between. Germline V gene data show CDR1 as DFQATT and CDR2 as SNEGSKA (reference sequence). CDR3 size: 11 residues. Enrollment shut out patients with autoimmune disease history or systemic immunosuppression. The investigators sampled blood at baseline, at cycle 4 day 1, and at cycle 7 day 1. The gene calls are TRBV20-1 and TRBJ2-7; D is unclear. Sequencing used CD4+ or CD8+ T cells sorted from blood, obtained in a trial of the OX40 agonist ivuxolimab. This receptor was taken from an adult with an advanced solid tumor such as melanoma, head and neck, liver or kidney cancer. For the CDR3, the DNA is TGCAGTGCTAGAGATGTGGGGGAGCAGTACTTC. Translating gives CSARDVGEQYF.